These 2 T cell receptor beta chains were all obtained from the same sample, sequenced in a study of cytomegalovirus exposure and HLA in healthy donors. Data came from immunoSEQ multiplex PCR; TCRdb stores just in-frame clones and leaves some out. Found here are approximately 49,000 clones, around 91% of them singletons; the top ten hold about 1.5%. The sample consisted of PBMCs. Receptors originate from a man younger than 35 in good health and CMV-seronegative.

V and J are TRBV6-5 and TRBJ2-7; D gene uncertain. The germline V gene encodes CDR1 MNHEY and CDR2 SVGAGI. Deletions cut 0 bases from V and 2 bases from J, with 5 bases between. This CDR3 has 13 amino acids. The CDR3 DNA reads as TGTGCCAGCAGTTACTCGAGTACCTACGAGCAGTACTTC. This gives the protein CASSYSSTYEQYF.

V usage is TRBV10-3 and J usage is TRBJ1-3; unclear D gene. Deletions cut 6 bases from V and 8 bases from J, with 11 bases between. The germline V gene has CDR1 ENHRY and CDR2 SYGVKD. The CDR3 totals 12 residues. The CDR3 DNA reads TGTGCCATCAGACCGAATTCAGACACCATATATTTT. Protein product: CAIRPNSDTIYF.